These 26 T cell receptor beta chains were sequenced from one sample in a study of T-cell memory formation after mild COVID-19. TCRdb redid the calling of the 5' RACE reads with MiXCR, one entry per CDR3 protein. The sample consists of approximately 560,000 distinct CDR3 sequences, roughly 17% of them appearing once. Sequencing was performed on PBMCs or a T cell subset sorted from them (not recorded which). The origin of the receptors is an adult woman who had mild COVID-19 (a few samples of this study predate the infection). Cell type and time point are not known.

This clonotype has just a few counts. The CDR3 spells CASSPLETGVTQYF. In nucleotides, the CDR3 is TGTGCCAGCTCACCACTTGAAACAGGGGTTACGCAGTATTTT. V usage is TRBV18 and J usage is TRBJ2-3, with 7 positions matching TRBD1. Germline V gives CDR1 KGHSH, CDR2 LQKENI. CDR3 length equals 14 residues. With 1 base clipped from V and 8 bases from J, the junction kept 6 bases outside the gene matches.

This clonotype was observed a few times. The genes are TRBV6-5 and TRBJ1-6; 7 bases are shared with TRBD1. V gave up 2 bases and J gave up 8 bases; unmatched junction bases: 3. The germline CDR1 and CDR2 sequences are MNHEY and SVGAGI. The CDR3 contains 14 residues. CDR3 nucleotides: TGTGCCAGCAGTTACACAGGGGATCATTCACCCCTCCACTTT. This encodes CASSYTGDHSPLHF.

The gene calls are TRBV5-1 and TRBJ2-7, with 7 bases matching TRBD2. Germline V gene data show CDR1 as SGHRS and CDR2 as YFSETQ. This CDR3 contains 15 residues. Trimming at V came to 1 base and at J to 0 bases, leaving 4 bases not matched to a gene. The chain's CDR3 is CASSLLSSGSYEQYF. CDR3 in DNA: TGCGCCAGCAGCTTGCTGTCTAGCGGCTCCTACGAGCAGTACTTC.

The V gene is TRBV12-3 or TRBV12-4, the J gene TRBJ1-5; 7 bases match TRBD1. The CDR3 contains 15 residues. J lost 0 bases, V lost 5 bases, and 4 bases had no gene match. Written as DNA, the CDR3 is TGTGCCAGCAGTGAGGGACAGTATAGCAATCAGCCCCAGCATTTT. Translating gives CASSEGQYSNQPQHF.

This clonotype turned up a few times. This rearrangement joins TRBV2 to TRBJ1-5, with a possible D match to TRBD1 (6 bases). V was trimmed by 7 bases and J by 4 bases, leaving 11 bases between them. This CDR3 spans 13 amino acids. Germline CDR1 is SNHLY and CDR2 is FYNNEI. The CDR3 sequence: CASTRGWNQPQHF. The CDR3 DNA sequence: TGTGCCAGCACCAGGGGTTGGAATCAGCCCCAGCATTTT.

This clonotype was seen more than once but under ten times. This chain links TRBV10-3 with TRBJ2-3, with 8 bases matching TRBD2. Germline CDR1 and CDR2: ENHRY and SYGVKD. CDR3 size: 16 residues. V shed 4 bases and J 2 bases; nucleotides not matched to a gene: 8. CDR3 nucleotide sequence: TGTGCCATCAGTGGTAGCCGGGAGGGCTTCACAGATACGCAGTATTTT. This codes for CAISGSREGFTDTQYF.

This sequence joins TRBV7-9 and TRBJ2-3; the D gene could be TRBD1 or TRBD2 (5 bases each). Looked up from germline, CDR1 is SEHNR and CDR2 is FQNEAQ (reference sequence). Between the trimmed V and J ends, which lost 0 bases and 4 bases, there was a span of 14 bases. CDR3 size: 16 residues. CDR3 sequence reads: CASSLAGTLGPDTQYF. CDR3 DNA sequence: TGTGCCAGCAGCTTAGCCGGGACCCTTGGACCAGATACGCAGTATTTT.

The chain has TRBV20-1 and TRBJ2-1; 11 bases are shared with TRBD2. The CDR3 runs to 15 residues. V shed 5 bases and J 0 bases; nucleotides not matched to a gene: 3. Germline V gene sequence: CDR1 DFQATT, CDR2 SNEGSKA (reference sequence). The CDR3 DNA reads as TGCAGTGCTGCAGGGACTAGCGGCTCCTACAATGAGCAGTTCTTC. Translated: CSAAGTSGSYNEQFF.

This clonotype showed up just a few times. CDR3: CATSDHPGRGNTDTQYF. As DNA, the CDR3 is TGTGCCACCAGTGACCACCCCGGGCGGGGGAATACAGATACGCAGTATTTT. This chain links TRBV24-1 with TRBJ2-3; 7 bases are shared with TRBD2. The germline gives CDR1 KGHDR, CDR2 SFDVKD. Losses at the gene ends were 4 bases for V and 3 bases for J; bases not matched to a gene: 12. The CDR3 has 17 amino acids.

This clonotype was picked up a small number of times. The CDR3 is CSVGGAEDTQYF. For the CDR3, the DNA is TGCAGCGTTGGGGGGGCCGAAGATACGCAGTATTTT. The chain carries TRBV29-1 and TRBJ2-3; D tentatively reads TRBD1 or TRBD2 (6 bases each). This CDR3 is 12 amino acids long. Germline loops: CDR1 SQVTM, CDR2 ANQGSEA. The V gene lost 4 bases and the J gene lost 5 bases, with 10 bases spanning the gap.

The gene calls are TRBV5-1 and TRBJ2-6; TRBD2 is a possible D gene (5 bases). The CDR3 has 16 residues. Trimming left V 4 bases short and J 1 base short, with 12 bases between. CDR1 is SGHRS, CDR2 YFSETQ, per germline. CDR3 bases: TGCGCCAGCAGCCTCAGCGCGGGTTCTGGGGCCAACGTCCTGACTTTC. Translated: CASSLSAGSGANVLTF.

The V and J genes are TRBV15 and TRBJ1-1, with D possibly matching TRBD1 (5 bases). Trimming removed 0 bases from V and 7 bases from J, with 15 bases in between. Germline CDR1 is LNHNV and CDR2 is YYDKDF (reference sequence). The CDR3 covers 15 residues. The CDR3 nucleotides are TGTGCCACCAGCAGAGATCGACAAAGGGGCGATGAAGCTTTCTTT. Protein sequence: CATSRDRQRGDEAFF.

This clonotype was detected once. The chain has TRBV27 and TRBJ2-1; no definite D call. Looked up from germline, CDR1 is MNHEY and CDR2 is SMNVEV (reference sequence). The CDR3 totals 11 residues. The V gene lost 6 bases and the J gene lost 9 bases, with 9 bases spanning the gap. This CDR3 reads CASRSVIEQFF. Here the CDR3 DNA reads TGTGCCAGCAGATCCGTAATTGAGCAGTTCTTC.

This sequence joins TRBV6-6 and TRBJ2-3, with 9 nucleotides matching TRBD1. The CDR3 sequence is 13 residues long. Germline V gene lookup returns CDR1 MNHNY and CDR2 SVGAGI (reference sequence). J gave up 5 bases and V 6 bases, and 3 bases lay outside the gene matches. CDR3 sequence reads: CASRRQGEDTQYF. The DNA of the CDR3 is TGTGCCAGCAGAAGACAGGGGGAAGATACGCAGTATTTT.

This chain joins TRBV5-1 and TRBJ1-1; D is unclear. This CDR3 has 16 amino acids. Deletions cut 0 bases from V and 0 bases from J, with 12 bases between. Per the germline V gene, CDR1 is SGHRS and CDR2 is YFSETQ. DNA of the CDR3: TGCGCCAGCAGCTTGGACCCTGGGAGACTGAACACTGAAGCTTTCTTT. Translated: CASSLDPGRLNTEAFF.

The chain recombines TRBV5-1 with TRBJ2-6, with D maybe TRBD1 (6 bases). The V gene lost 0 bases and the J gene lost 2 bases, with 9 bases spanning the gap. The CDR3 is 16 amino acids. CDR1 is SGHRS and CDR2 is YFSETQ in the germline V gene. For the CDR3, the DNA is TGCGCCAGCAGCTTGGTTGCAGGGGCTGGGGCCAACGTCCTGACTTTC. As protein: CASSLVAGAGANVLTF.

Only a few counts were recorded for this clonotype. The rearrangement links TRBV11-1 to TRBJ2-5, with 11 bases aligning to TRBD2. The length of the CDR3 is 15 residues. V gave up 3 bases and J gave up 5 bases; unmatched junction bases: 5. Per the germline V gene, CDR1 is SGHAT and CDR2 is FQDESV (reference sequence). In DNA form, the CDR3 reads TGTGCCAGCAGCTTTCACACTAGCGGGAGTGAGACCCAGTACTTC. Its protein is CASSFHTSGSETQYF.

This clonotype was seen a few times. The chain links TRBV18 to TRBJ2-7; D may be TRBD2 (5 bases). The germline V gene encodes CDR1 KGHSH and CDR2 LQKENI. The CDR3 loop spans 13 amino acids. Trimming left V 3 bases short and J 7 bases short, with 13 bases between. The CDR3 DNA reads TGTGCCAGCTCACCCCAAGGGAGTAGGGAGCAGTACTTC. This translates into CASSPQGSREQYF. Complete variable domain (other parts from reference TRBV18 and TRBJ2-7): NAGVMQNPRHLVRRRGQEARLRCSPMKGHSHVYWYRQLPEEGLKFMVYLQKENIIDESGMPKERFSAEFPKEGPSILRIQQVVRGDSAAYFCASSPQGSREQYFGPGTRLTVT.

The rearrangement uses TRBV7-2 and TRBJ2-6; D is undetermined. Germline lookup yields CDR1 SGHTA and CDR2 FQGNSA. With 4 bases removed from V and 4 bases from J, the gap between germline ends came to 11 bases. This CDR3 contains 15 residues. CDR3 in DNA: TGTGCCAGCAGCTCCGGATTTACCGGGGCCAACGTCCTGACTTTC. Protein product: CASSSGFTGANVLTF.

This clonotype has just a few counts. The CDR3 loop reads CASSSSKPSGYQETQYF. The DNA for the CDR3 is TGTGCCAGCAGCTCCTCTAAGCCTAGCGGGTACCAAGAGACCCAGTACTTC. The rearrangement links TRBV7-2 to TRBJ2-5, with TRBD2 matching 8 bases. CDR3 length: 17 residues. V gave up 4 bases and J gave up 0 bases; unmatched junction bases: 10. Per germline, CDR1 SGHTA and CDR2 FQGNSA.

The chain is built from TRBV20-1 and TRBJ2-3, with TRBD1 identical over 7 bases. This CDR3 is 14 amino acids long. CDR1 and CDR2 from the germline V gene are DFQATT and SNEGSKA (reference sequence). V lost 6 bases, J lost 1 base, and 7 bases stayed unmatched. This chain's CDR3 is CSAPGTARTDTQYF. The CDR3 region has the DNA TGCAGTGCCCCGGGGACAGCCCGCACAGATACGCAGTATTTT.

In this sample, this clonotype turned up a few times. The gene calls are TRBV28 and TRBJ2-5; 10 positions match TRBD2. The germline CDR1 and CDR2 sequences are MDHEN and SYDVKM. V trimming: 5 bases; J trimming: 5 bases; junction bases outside the gene matches: 8. The CDR3 is 15 amino acids. Here the CDR3 DNA reads TGTGCCAGCAGTAAGGGAACTAGCGGGGCGGAGACCCAGTACTTC. Translated: CASSKGTSGAETQYF.

The chain links TRBV5-1 to TRBJ2-1; 12 nucleotides match TRBD2. Germline trimming cut 4 bases from V and 8 bases from J; bases unmatched to any gene: 10. This CDR3 contains 16 residues. Germline V CDR1 and CDR2: SGHRS, YFSETQ. The CDR3 nucleotides read TGCGCCAGCAGCCCTGAACCTAGCGGGAGGGAGGATGAGCAGTTCTTC. This codes for CASSPEPSGREDEQFF.

The chain carries TRBV9 and TRBJ2-1, with TRBD1 matching over 9 bases. Germline CDR1 and CDR2: SGDLS and YYNGEE. The junction had 16 bases not matched to a gene; V was cut back by 4 bases and J by 5 bases. This CDR3 has 18 amino acids. CDR3 loop: CASSTPPLRDRVDNEQFF. CDR3 in DNA: TGTGCCAGCAGCACCCCACCCCTCCGGGACAGGGTCGACAATGAGCAGTTCTTC.

The chain is built from TRBV20-1 and TRBJ1-6; D possibly corresponds to TRBD1 (6 bases). Germline assignment: CDR1 DFQATT and CDR2 SNEGSKA (reference sequence). This CDR3 region has 15 residues. The V and J ends lost 6 bases and 3 bases respectively, with 15 bases between them. CDR3 sequence: CSAIGQRDYNSPLHF. Here the CDR3 DNA reads TGCAGTGCAATAGGACAGCGGGACTATAATTCACCCCTCCACTTT.

The chain joins TRBV7-9 to TRBJ2-7; no firm D call. V gave up 1 base and J gave up 6 bases, with 13 bases separating them. CDR1 is SEHNR, CDR2 FQNEAQ, per germline (reference sequence). The CDR3 has 14 residues. CDR3 residues: CASSLVGSLSEQYF. The CDR3 nucleotides read TGTGCCAGCAGCTTAGTGGGCTCTTTATCCGAGCAGTACTTC.